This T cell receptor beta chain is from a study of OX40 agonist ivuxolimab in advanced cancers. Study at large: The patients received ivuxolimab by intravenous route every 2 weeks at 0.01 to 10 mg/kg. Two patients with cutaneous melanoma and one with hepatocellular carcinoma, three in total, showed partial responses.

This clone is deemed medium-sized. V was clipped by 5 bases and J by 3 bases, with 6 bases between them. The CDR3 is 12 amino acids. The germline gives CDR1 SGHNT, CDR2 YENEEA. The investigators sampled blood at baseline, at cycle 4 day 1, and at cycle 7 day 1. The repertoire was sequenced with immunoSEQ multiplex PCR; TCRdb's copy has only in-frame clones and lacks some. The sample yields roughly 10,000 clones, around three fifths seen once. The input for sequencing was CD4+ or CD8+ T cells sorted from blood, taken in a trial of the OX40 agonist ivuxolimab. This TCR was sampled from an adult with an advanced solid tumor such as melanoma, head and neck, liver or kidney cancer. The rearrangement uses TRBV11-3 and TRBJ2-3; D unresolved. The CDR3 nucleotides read TGTGCCAGCAGCCGCGGTACAGATACGCAGTATTTT. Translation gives CASSRGTDTQYF.